Presented here are 30 T cell receptor beta chains from one specimen sequenced in a study of cytomegalovirus exposure and HLA in healthy donors. It was with 60 Vbeta and 13 Jbeta primers that the PCR ran. TCRdb keeps only in-frame clones here, not all; method: immunoSEQ multiplex PCR. Of about 120,000 clones in the sample, under 70% were seen once. The source material was PBMCs. The receptor source for this set is a man between 18 and 35 years old in good health and CMV-seropositive.

This chain connects TRBV11-2 to TRBJ2-7; D remains ambiguous. V lost 5 bases, J lost 0 bases, and 11 bases lay in between. In germline, CDR1 is SGHAT, CDR2 FQNNGV. The CDR3 extends over 14 amino acids. The DNA for the CDR3 is TGTGCCAGCAGCGCTGACTTGGCCTCCTACGAGCAGTACGTC. Translated: CASSADLASYEQYV.

V is TRBV10-3 and J is TRBJ2-3; possibly TRBD2 for D (6 bases). V was cut by 7 bases and J by 0 bases, with 8 bases left in between. The CDR3 totals 13 residues. Germline-derived CDR1 and CDR2 are ENHRY and SYGVKD. In nucleotides, the CDR3 is TGTGCCATCAATGGGGGGAGCACAGATACGCAGTATTTT. This codes for CAINGGSTDTQYF.

This clone was found a few times. The chain is built from TRBV6-1 and TRBJ1-6, with D tentatively TRBD1 (6 bases). V gave up 3 bases and J gave up 7 bases, with 10 bases separating them. Germline V gene sequence: CDR1 MNHNS, CDR2 SASEGT. The CDR3 consists of 14 residues. The DNA of the CDR3 is TGTGCCAGCAGTGACAGGGGCGAGAATTCACCCCTCCACTTT. Protein sequence: CASSDRGENSPLHF.

The CDR3 nucleotides are TGCGCCAGCAGCTGGACTAGCGGCTACAATGAGCAGTTCTTC. The encoded protein is CASSWTSGYNEQFF. The chain employs TRBV5-1 and TRBJ2-1; 10 nucleotides agree with TRBD2. CDR1 SGHRS and CDR2 YFSETQ come from the germline V gene. Losses at the gene ends were 3 bases for V and 3 bases for J; bases not matched to a gene: 0. The CDR3 has 14 amino acids.

The V and J genes are TRBV11-3 and TRBJ1-1; TRBD1 agrees at 9 bases. The germline gives CDR1 SGHNT, CDR2 YENEEA. This CDR3 spans 13 amino acids. V lost 4 bases, J lost 10 bases, and 7 bases stayed unmatched. Here the CDR3 DNA reads TGTGCCAGCAGCTCACAGGGGGCGCAAACAGCTTTCTTT. Protein product: CASSSQGAQTAFF.

The chain is built from TRBV6-1 and TRBJ2-7; 10 bases fit TRBD2. The V segment lost 1 base and the J segment 0 bases; nucleotides outside the gene matches: 6. CDR3 length: 17 residues. CDR1 and CDR2 (germline): MNHNS, SASEGT. The DNA of the CDR3 is TGTGCCAGCAGTGAAGGAACTAGCGGGACCCCCTCCTACGAGCAGTACGTC. Its protein is CASSEGTSGTPSYEQYV.

This CDR3 reads CASSTGQGVYSNQPQHF. As DNA, the CDR3 is TGTGCCAGCAGTACGGGACAGGGGGTATATAGCAATCAGCCCCAGCATTTT. The gene calls are TRBV28 and TRBJ1-5; 11 bases are shared with TRBD1. This CDR3 has 17 residues. Germline loops: CDR1 MDHEN, CDR2 SYDVKM. Trimming took 5 bases from V and 0 from J; bases not matched to a gene: 6.

This chain joins TRBV5-1 and TRBJ2-1; possibly TRBD1 for D (5 bases). The germline CDR1 and CDR2 sequences are SGHRS and YFSETQ. V was clipped by 4 bases and J by 0 bases, with 17 bases between them. CDR3 length equals 17 residues. CDR3 protein: CASSSTPGQGSYNEQFF. The CDR3 DNA sequence: TGCGCCAGCAGCAGCACCCCCGGGCAGGGCTCCTACAATGAGCAGTTCTTC. The full variable domain, rest sourced from reference TRBV5-1 and TRBJ2-1, is KAGVTQTPRYLIKTRGQQVTLSCSPISGHRSVSWYQQTPGQGLQFLFEYFSETQRNKGNFPGRFSGRQFSNSRSEMNVSTLELGDSALYLCASSSTPGQGSYNEQFFGPGTRLTVL.

This clone was detected only a few times. This rearrangement joins TRBV18 to TRBJ2-3; TRBD2 aligns across 7 bases. The CDR3 extends over 15 amino acids. J gave up 7 bases and V 6 bases, and 13 bases lay outside the gene matches. From germline, CDR1 is KGHSH and CDR2 LQKENI. The CDR3 bases are TGTGCCAGCTCCCGCGAGGCCAGCGGGGCATATACGCAGTATTTT. Encoded protein: CASSREASGAYTQYF.

The chain combines TRBV6-1 with TRBJ1-6, with 11 bases aligning to TRBD1. The CDR3 has 15 residues. V was clipped by 7 bases and J by 7 bases; unmatched bases: 6. Germline values: CDR1 MNHNS, CDR2 SASEGT. Here the CDR3 DNA reads TGTGCCAGCATACGGACAGGGGGCTGGAATTCACCCCTCCACTTT. Translated, it gives CASIRTGGWNSPLHF.

V gene TRBV6-1 combines with J gene TRBJ1-6, with D hard to call. V was pared by 3 bases and J by 7 bases, with 7 bases between. The CDR3 length is 13 residues. Looked up from germline, CDR1 is MNHNS and CDR2 is SASEGT. The CDR3 region has the DNA TGTGCCAGCAGTGATACCAGGAATTCACCCCTCCACTTT. Its translation is CASSDTRNSPLHF.

The table lists this clone with a count of one. The chain combines TRBV5-4 with TRBJ2-7; possible D gene TRBD1, 5 bases. The CDR3 has 13 residues. V lost 2 bases and J lost 6, with 12 bases in between. Germline CDR1 is SGHNT and CDR2 is YYREEE (reference sequence). The CDR3 is CASSFRGSREQYF. CDR3 DNA sequence: TGTGCCAGCAGCTTTAGGGGCAGCCGCGAGCAGTACTTC. Looking up the rest from reference TRBV5-4 and TRBJ2-7 gives the full variable domain: ETGVTQSPTHLIKTRGQQVTLRCSSQSGHNTVSWYQQALGQGPQFIFQYYREEENGRGNFPPRFSGLQFPNYSSELNVNALELDDSALYLCASSFRGSREQYFGPGTRLTVT.

J is TRBJ1-5 and V is TRBV7-2; D uncertain. Germline assignment: CDR1 SGHTA and CDR2 FQGNSA. V shed 8 bases and J shed 0 bases, with 11 bases lying between them. The CDR3 runs 14 residues. The CDR3 nucleotides are TGTGCCAGCGGCCAGTACTATAGCAATCAGCCCCAGCATTTT. It is translated as CASGQYYSNQPQHF. The entire variable domain, with the rest obtained from reference TRBV7-2 and TRBJ1-5, is as follows: GAGVSQSPSNKVTEKGKDVELRCDPISGHTALYWYRQSLGQGLEFLIYFQGNSAPDKSGLPSDRFSAERTGGSVSTLTIQRTQQEDSAVYLCASGQYYSNQPQHFGDGTRLSIL.

The CDR3: CASSASGETQYF. For the CDR3, the DNA is TGTGCCAGCAGTGCCTCCGGAGAGACCCAGTACTTC. The J gene is TRBJ2-5, the V gene TRBV27; no clear D gene. Per the germline V gene, CDR1 is MNHEY and CDR2 is SMNVEV (reference sequence). V was trimmed by 5 bases and J by 4 bases, leaving 8 bases between them. The CDR3 is 12 residues long.

V is TRBV21-1 and J is TRBJ1-2. TRBV21-1 is a documented pseudogene. The CDR3 sequence is 18 residues long. Written as DNA, the CDR3 is TGTGCCAGCAGCAAAGTATGGTTAAGGGCGGGGGTGAACTATGGCTACACCTTC. Amino acid sequence: CASSKVWLRAGVNYGYTF.

J is TRBJ2-1 and V is TRBV5-1; D remains ambiguous. Germline assignment: CDR1 SGHRS and CDR2 YFSETQ. This CDR3 has 16 residues. V lost 2 bases to trimming and J lost 2 bases, with 14 bases between them. DNA of the CDR3: TGCGCCAGCAGCTTTGGCGAGATACTAACCTACAATGAGCAGTTCTTC. Its protein product is CASSFGEILTYNEQFF.

The sample holds one count of this clone. This chain links TRBV19 with TRBJ2-1; D remains ambiguous. Germline V gene sequence: CDR1 LNHDA, CDR2 SQIVND (reference sequence). The CDR3 contains 14 residues. Trimming stripped 7 bases from V and 0 bases from J, with 10 bases between. CDR3 protein: CASKFLSSYNEQFF. CDR3 bases: TGTGCCAGTAAATTTTTGAGCTCCTACAATGAGCAGTTCTTC.

The CDR3 DNA is TGTGCCAGCGGTCGGGGGGTTGGGGCTAATGAAAAACTGTTTTTT. Translating it yields CASGRGVGANEKLFF. V usage is TRBV6-5 and J usage is TRBJ1-4; perhaps TRBD1 as D (5 bases). The CDR3 is 15 amino acids. Germline V gene data show CDR1 as MNHEY and CDR2 as SVGAGI. Trimming removed 8 bases at V and 3 bases at J, with 16 bases between.

The rearrangement links TRBV18 to TRBJ2-6, with TRBD1 identical over 11 bases. Trimming removed 6 bases from V and 2 bases from J; junction bases left unmatched: 9. The CDR3 totals 18 residues. CDR1 KGHSH and CDR2 LQKENI come from the germline V gene. The DNA for the CDR3 is TGTGCCAGCTCCCCGGTCCCGGGACAGGGGGCTGGGGCCAACGTCCTGACTTTC. Residues: CASSPVPGQGAGANVLTF.

This chain joins TRBV6-6 and TRBJ2-3; no firm D call. V was pared by 7 bases and J by 1 base, with 9 bases between. CDR1 and CDR2 (germline): MNHNY, SVGAGI (reference sequence). The CDR3 length is 13 residues. CDR3 region: CASTRYGTDTQYF. CDR3 sequence (DNA): TGTGCCAGCACCCGTTATGGCACAGATACGCAGTATTTT.

The chain is built from TRBV5-1 and TRBJ2-5; a weak D match, TRBD2 (5 bases). The CDR3 covers 14 residues. The ends were cut back, 2 bases at V and 2 bases at J, with 10 bases in the middle. Germline V gene data show CDR1 as SGHRS and CDR2 as YFSETQ. The CDR3: CASSFEGGQETQYF. The CDR3 DNA reads as TGCGCCAGCAGCTTCGAGGGCGGACAAGAGACCCAGTACTTC.

In its sample, this clone was seen once. J is TRBJ2-7 and V is TRBV28; 7 bases line up with TRBD2. The ends lost 3 bases at V and 6 bases at J; junction bases unmatched: 11. The germline CDR1 and CDR2 sequences are MDHEN and SYDVKM. The CDR3 consists of 15 residues. CDR3: CASSFLREGPTEQYF. For the CDR3, the DNA is TGTGCCAGCAGTTTCCTTAGGGAGGGACCAACCGAGCAGTACTTC.

This clone was detected a few times. The rearrangement joins TRBV10-1 to TRBJ1-2; weak D call: TRBD1 (5 bases). V was trimmed by 3 bases and J by 6 bases, leaving 11 bases between them. There are 13 residues in the CDR3. Looked up from germline, CDR1 is WNHNN and CDR2 is SYGVQD (reference sequence). CDR3 coding DNA: TGCGCCAGCAGTGAATCGGGGGGTAATGGCTACACCTTC. It translates to CASSESGGNGYTF.

V gene TRBV4-1 combines with J gene TRBJ1-5; D is unclear. The CDR3 sequence is 16 residues long. Per germline, CDR1 MGHRA and CDR2 YSYEKL. Trimming stripped 3 bases from V and 2 bases from J, with 14 bases between. CDR3 sequence reads: CASSHTKASGNQPQHF. CDR3 nucleotide sequence: TGCGCCAGCAGCCACACCAAAGCTTCTGGCAATCAGCCCCAGCATTTT.

This chain uses TRBV5-5 with TRBJ1-1; no reliable D call. V gave up 4 bases and J gave up 9 bases, with 16 bases separating them. This CDR3 comprises 13 residues. Germline V gene sequence: CDR1 SGHKS, CDR2 YYEKEE (reference sequence). Here the CDR3 reads CASSLGRGGKAFF. For the CDR3, the DNA is TGTGCCAGCAGCCTCGGCCGTGGAGGGAAAGCTTTCTTT.

To note about this clone: One end of the junction varies from germline; a read error may be responsible. The chain recombines TRBV6-5 with TRBJ1-3; D perhaps matches TRBD1 (6 bases). CDR3 length: 11 residues. Germline loops: CDR1 MNHEY, CDR2 SVGAGI. As DNA, the CDR3 is TGTGCCTGCAGAGGGGGAGACACCATATATTTT. Encoded protein: CACRGGDTIYF.

The sample holds a few counts of this clone. The rearrangement uses TRBV4-1 and TRBJ1-1, with D tentatively TRBD1 (5 bases). The CDR3 is 12 residues long. The V end lost 4 bases, the J end lost 8 bases, and 11 bases lay between the germline ends. Germline lookup yields CDR1 MGHRA and CDR2 YSYEKL. The CDR3 nucleotides read TGCGCCAGCAGCCTAGGGCAGGGCGAAGCTTTCTTT. It translates to CASSLGQGEAFF.

The V gene is TRBV4-2, the J gene TRBJ1-6; TRBD1 matches 9 bases. Looked up from germline, CDR1 is LGHNA and CDR2 is YNFKEQ. This CDR3 comprises 16 residues. With V trimmed by 0 bases and J by 6 bases, 3 bases remained unmatched. CDR3 region: CASSQDPGQGNSPLHF. As DNA, the CDR3 is TGTGCCAGCAGCCAAGACCCGGGACAGGGTAATTCACCCCTCCACTTT.

The V call is TRBV11-2, the J call TRBJ2-7; 8 bases are shared with TRBD1. Germline V gene lookup returns CDR1 SGHAT and CDR2 FQNNGV. The J segment lost 12 bases and the V segment lost 5 bases, leaving 9 bases of the junction unmatched. The CDR3 sequence is 12 residues long. The chain's CDR3 is CASSRKGDRRYF. In nucleotides, the CDR3 is TGTGCCAGCAGCCGTAAGGGGGACAGGCGGTACTTC.

This chain connects TRBV28 to TRBJ1-6; possible D gene TRBD1, 5 bases. The germline V gene encodes CDR1 MDHEN and CDR2 SYDVKM. The CDR3 runs 16 residues. V shed 4 bases and J shed 4 bases, with 14 bases lying between them. The CDR3 sequence is CASSSSRRGYNSPLHF. CDR3 nucleotide sequence: TGTGCCAGCAGTTCCTCCCGGCGGGGGTATAATTCACCCCTCCACTTT.